The clone carrying this T cell receptor beta chain showed up just a few times. In the original workflow: Amplification from reference gene primers served as the basis for estimated nucleated cell counts. Clones were read by immunoSEQ multiplex PCR, and TCRdb kept only the in-frame ones, dropping some. D and trimming come from the DNA, and the V and J calls and clone size come from that table. The profile shows around 250,000 clones, around 88% of them singletons. From germline, CDR1 is MNHEY and CDR2 SVGEGT. Trimming left V 5 bases short and J 3 bases short, with 13 bases between. The CDR3 covers 14 residues. This sample was included in a study of blood T cell repertoires in COVID-19. Across the study: The samples span acute and convalescent COVID-19 from the United States, Italy and Spain. The analysed material was cDNA or gDNA that came from T cells, B-cell-depleted T cells, or PBMCs.

This TCR derives from an elderly man with acute or convalescent COVID-19. Sequenced material: peripheral blood. This chain uses TRBV6-2 or TRBV6-3 with TRBJ1-1, with D tentatively TRBD1 (5 bases). CDR3 amino acids: CASSNAGIYTEAFF. CDR3 in DNA: TGTGCCAGCAGTAACGCAGGGATTTACACTGAAGCTTTCTTT.